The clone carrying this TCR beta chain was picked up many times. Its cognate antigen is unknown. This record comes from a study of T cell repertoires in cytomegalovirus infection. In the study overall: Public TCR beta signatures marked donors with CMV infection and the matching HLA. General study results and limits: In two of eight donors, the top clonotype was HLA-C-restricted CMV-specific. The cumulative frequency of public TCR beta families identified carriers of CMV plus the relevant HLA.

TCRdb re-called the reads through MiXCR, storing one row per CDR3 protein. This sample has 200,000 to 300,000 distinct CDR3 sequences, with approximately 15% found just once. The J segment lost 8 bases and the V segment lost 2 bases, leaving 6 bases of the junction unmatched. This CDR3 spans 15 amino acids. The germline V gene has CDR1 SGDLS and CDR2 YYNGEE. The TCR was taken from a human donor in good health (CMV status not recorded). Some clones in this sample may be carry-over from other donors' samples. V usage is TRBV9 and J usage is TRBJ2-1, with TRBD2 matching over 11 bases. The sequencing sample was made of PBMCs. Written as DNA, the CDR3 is TGTGCCAGCAGCGTTGGTAGCGGGGGGGCCGATGAGCAGTTCTTC. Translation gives CASSVGSGGADEQFF.